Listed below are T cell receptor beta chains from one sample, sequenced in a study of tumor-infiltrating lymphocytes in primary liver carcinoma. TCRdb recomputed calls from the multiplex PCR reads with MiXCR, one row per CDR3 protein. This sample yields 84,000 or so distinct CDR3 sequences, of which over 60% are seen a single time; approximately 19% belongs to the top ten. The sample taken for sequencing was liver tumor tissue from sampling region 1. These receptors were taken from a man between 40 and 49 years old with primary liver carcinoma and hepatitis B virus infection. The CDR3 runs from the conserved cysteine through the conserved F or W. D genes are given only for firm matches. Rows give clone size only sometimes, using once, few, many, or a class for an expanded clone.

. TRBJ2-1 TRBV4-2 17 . CASSQDIDPSLNNEQFF TGTGCCAGCAGCCAAGATATTGACCCCTCCCTGAACAATGAGCAGTTCTTC
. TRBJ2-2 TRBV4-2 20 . CVSSQDRTRRVGKNAGELFF TGTGTCAGCAGCCAAGATCGAACTCGGCGGGTCGGGAAGAACGCCGGGGAGCTGTTTTTT
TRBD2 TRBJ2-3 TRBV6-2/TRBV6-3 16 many CASSYPGLVGKDTQYF TGTGCCAGCAGTTACCCGGGACTAGTGGGGAAGGATACGCAGTATTTT
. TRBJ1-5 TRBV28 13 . CASSWHRNQPQHF TGTGCCAGCAGTTGGCACAGAAATCAGCCCCAGCATTTT
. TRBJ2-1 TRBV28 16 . CVSSSTLVPRPNEQSF TGTGTCAGCAGTTCAACCCTAGTACCGAGGCCGAATGAGCAGTCCTTC
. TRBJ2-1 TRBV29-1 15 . CNVEGRDSPLYEQFF TGCAACGTTGAAGGAAGGGACTCCCCCCTCTATGAGCAGTTCTTC
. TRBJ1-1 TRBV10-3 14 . CAIGVQRAGAEAFF TGTGCCATCGGCGTTCAAAGGGCCGGGGCTGAAGCTTTCTTT
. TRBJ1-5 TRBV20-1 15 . CSASPAAEINQPQHF TGCAGTGCTAGCCCGGCGGCAGAAATCAATCAGCCCCAGCATTTT
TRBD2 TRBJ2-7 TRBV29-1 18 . CSVESRGRNTVVEDEQYF TGCAGCGTTGAAAGTCGCGGGAGAAATACCGTCGTGGAGGACGAGCAGTACTTC
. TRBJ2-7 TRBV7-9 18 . CASSLGFIPGPPRAEQYF TGTGCCAGCAGCTTAGGTTTTATACCTGGCCCGCCCCGGGCGGAGCAATACTTC
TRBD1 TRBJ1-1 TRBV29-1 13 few CSVGGQRDTEAFF TGCAGCGTTGGGGGACAGAGGGACACTGAGGCTTTCTTT
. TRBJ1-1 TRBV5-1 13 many CASSLAESAEAFF TGCGCCAGCAGCTTGGCCGAGTCAGCTGAAGCTTTCTTT
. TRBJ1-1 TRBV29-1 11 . CSVSSNIETLF TGCAGCGTTTCTTCGAACATTGAAACTCTCTTT
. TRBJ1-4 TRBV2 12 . CASSEECEKLFF TGTGCCAGCAGTGAAGAGTGTGAAAAACTGTTTTTT
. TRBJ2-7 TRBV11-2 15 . CASRLGGILPYQKYF TGTGCCAGCAGACTCGGCGGGATTCTACCCTACCAGAAGTACTTC
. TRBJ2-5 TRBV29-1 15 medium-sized CSVVQGGSSQETQYF TGCAGCGTTGTGCAGGGAGGCTCATCTCAAGAGACCCAGTACTTC
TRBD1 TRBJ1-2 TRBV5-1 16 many CASSLSSRDSNYGYTF TGCGCCAGCAGCTTGTCTTCCCGGGACAGTAACTATGGCTACACCTTC
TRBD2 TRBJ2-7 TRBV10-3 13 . CAVSGLADHEQYF TGTGCCGTCAGCGGGCTAGCGGACCACGAGCAGTACTTC
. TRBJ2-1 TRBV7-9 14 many CASSLALSLNEQFF TGTGCCAGCAGCTTAGCGCTTAGCCTCAATGAGCAGTTCTTC
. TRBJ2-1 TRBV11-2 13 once CASSRGSRNEQFF TGTGCCAGCAGCCGGGGCTCTAGGAATGAGCAGTTCTTC